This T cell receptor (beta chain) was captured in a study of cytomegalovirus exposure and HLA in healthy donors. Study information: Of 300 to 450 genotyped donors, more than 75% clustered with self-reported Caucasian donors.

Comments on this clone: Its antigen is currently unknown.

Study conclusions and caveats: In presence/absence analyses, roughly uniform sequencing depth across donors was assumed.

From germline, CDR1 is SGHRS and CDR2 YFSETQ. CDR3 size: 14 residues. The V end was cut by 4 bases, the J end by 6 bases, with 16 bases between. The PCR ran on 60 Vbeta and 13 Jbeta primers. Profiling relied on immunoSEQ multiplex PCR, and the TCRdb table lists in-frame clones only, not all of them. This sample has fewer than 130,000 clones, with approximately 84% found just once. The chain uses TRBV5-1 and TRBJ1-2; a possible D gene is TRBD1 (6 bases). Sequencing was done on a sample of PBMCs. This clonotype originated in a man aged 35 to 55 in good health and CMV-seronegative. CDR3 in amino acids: CASSPQGSWDGYTF. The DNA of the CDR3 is TGCGCCAGCAGCCCCCAGGGGTCTTGGGATGGCTACACCTTC.